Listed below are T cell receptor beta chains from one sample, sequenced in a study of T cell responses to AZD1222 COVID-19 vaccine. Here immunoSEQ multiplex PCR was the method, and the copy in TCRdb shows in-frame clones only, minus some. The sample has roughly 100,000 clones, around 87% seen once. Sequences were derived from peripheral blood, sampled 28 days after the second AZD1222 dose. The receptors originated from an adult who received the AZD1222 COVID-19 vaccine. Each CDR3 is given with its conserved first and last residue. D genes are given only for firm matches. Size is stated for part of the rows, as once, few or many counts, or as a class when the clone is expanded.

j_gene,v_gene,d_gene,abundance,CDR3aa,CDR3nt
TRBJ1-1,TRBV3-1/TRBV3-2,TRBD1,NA,CASSQRGPGTEAFF,TGTGCCAGCAGCCAAAGGGGGCCGGGTACTGAAGCTTTCTTT
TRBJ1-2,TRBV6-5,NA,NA,CASSMGGDYGYTF,TGTGCCAGCTCAATGGGAGGTGACTATGGCTACACCTTC
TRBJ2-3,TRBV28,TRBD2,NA,CASSLIAQRDTDTQYF,TGTGCCAGCAGTTTAATCGCCCAGCGGGACACAGATACGCAGTATTTT
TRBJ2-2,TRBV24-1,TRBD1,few,CATSDSGQGANTGELFF,TGTGCCACCAGTGATTCAGGACAGGGGGCGAACACCGGGGAGCTGTTTTTT
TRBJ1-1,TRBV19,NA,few,CATKPEGHQNTEAFF,TGTGCCACCAAACCTGAGGGACACCAGAACACTGAAGCTTTCTTT
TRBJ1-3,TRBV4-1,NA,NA,CASSQDERGNTIYF,TGCGCCAGCAGCCAAGATGAGAGGGGAAACACCATATATTTT
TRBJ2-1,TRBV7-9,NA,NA,CASSLDRAYNEQFF,TGTGCCAGCAGCTTAGATAGGGCCTACAATGAGCAGTTCTTC
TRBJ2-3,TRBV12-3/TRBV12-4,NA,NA,CASSPRRETQYF,TGTGCCAGCAGCCCTCGGAGGGAGACGCAGTATTTT
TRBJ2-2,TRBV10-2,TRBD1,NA,CASRGQPTGELFF,TGCGCCAGCAGGGGACAGCCCACCGGGGAGCTGTTTTTT
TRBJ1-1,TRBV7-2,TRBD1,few,CASRVRQGGLAFF,TGTGCCAGCAGAGTTCGACAGGGAGGGTTAGCTTTCTTT
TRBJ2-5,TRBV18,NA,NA,CASSPLPATEVQETQYF,TGTGCCAGCTCACCACTTCCCGCTACAGAAGTTCAAGAGACCCAGTACTTC
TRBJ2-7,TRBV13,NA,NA,CASSLGRVPPYEQYF,TGTGCCAGCAGCTTAGGCCGGGTGCCTCCCTACGAGCAGTACTTC
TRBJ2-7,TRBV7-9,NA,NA,CASSPYSYEQYF,TGTGCCAGCAGCCCCTACTCCTACGAGCAGTACTTC
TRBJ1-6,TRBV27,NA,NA,CASGVTYNSPLHF,TGTGCCAGTGGGGTGACCTATAATTCACCCCTCCACTTT
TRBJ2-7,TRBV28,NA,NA,CASSLGDNPYEQYF,TGTGCCAGCAGTTTGGGGGACAACCCATACGAGCAGTACTTC
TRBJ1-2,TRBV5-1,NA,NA,CASSLSAYGYTF,TGCGCCAGCAGCTTATCAGCCTATGGCTACACCTTC
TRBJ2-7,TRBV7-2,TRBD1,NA,CASSWGQAYEQYF,TGTGCCAGCAGCTGGGGACAGGCCTACGAGCAGTACTTC
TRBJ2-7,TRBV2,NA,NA,CASSEQSGSEQYF,TGTGCCAGCAGTGAACAATCTGGGTCCGAGCAGTACTTC
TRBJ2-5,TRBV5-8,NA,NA,CASRPGVGVAGETQYF,TGTGCCAGCAGGCCCGGGGTGGGGGTTGCTGGAGAGACCCAGTACTTC
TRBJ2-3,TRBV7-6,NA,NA,CASSLSTVRTDTQYF,TGTGCCAGCAGCCTGTCGACCGTTCGCACAGATACGCAGTATTTT
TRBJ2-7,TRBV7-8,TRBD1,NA,CASSSGGAGSYEQYF,TGTGCCAGCAGCTCAGGGGGCGCCGGGTCCTACGAGCAGTACTTC
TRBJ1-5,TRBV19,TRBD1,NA,CASSRDSLGPQHF,TGTGCCAGTAGTAGGGACAGCCTGGGGCCCCAGCATTTT
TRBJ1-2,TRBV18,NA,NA,CASSPSDRRSGYGYTF,TGTGCCAGCTCACCATCAGACAGGAGGTCAGGCTATGGCTACACCTTC